Listed below are T cell receptor beta chains from one sample, sequenced in a study of blood T cell repertoires in COVID-19. Sequenced by immunoSEQ multiplex PCR; TCRdb stores in-frame clones only, minus some. The profile shows roughly 160,000 clones, about 86% of them singletons. Sequenced material: peripheral blood. The receptors originated from a woman between 65 and 79 years old with COVID-19, enrolled during active disease. The CDR3 runs from the conserved cysteine through the conserved F or W. A D gene is named only where the DNA matches it firmly. For some rows the clone size is stated as once, few or many, or as a class when expanded; others skip it.

>.|TRBJ2-1|TRBV12-3/TRBV12-4|TRBD1
TGTGCCAGCAGTTCAGGACAGGTTCAGTTCTTC
CASSSGQVQFF
>.|TRBJ2-1|TRBV7-9|.
TGTGCCAGCAGCTTAGCGCCAGGGGATGCCTACAATGAGCAGTTCTTC
CASSLAPGDAYNEQFF
>few|TRBJ1-2|TRBV7-9|.
TGTGCCAGCAGCTCATTCCCGAGGGGGGGGGCCTTTTATGGCTACACCTTC
CASSSFPRGGAFYGYTF
>.|TRBJ2-3|TRBV6-5|.
TGTGCCAGCAGTATTAACAGGGACACAGATACGCAGTATTTT
CASSINRDTDTQYF
>.|TRBJ1-3|TRBV3-1/TRBV3-2|TRBD1
TGTGCCAGCAGCCAACGGACAGGGGGAAACACCATATATTTT
CASSQRTGGNTIYF
>.|TRBJ2-7|TRBV7-6|.
TGTGCCAGCAGCCCACCGGACAGCTACGAGCAGTACTTC
CASSPPDSYEQYF
>.|TRBJ1-4|TRBV11-2|.
TGTGCCAGCAGCTTACATCCGGGGACTAATGAAAAACTGTTTTTT
CASSLHPGTNEKLFF
>.|TRBJ1-1|TRBV28|.
TGTGCCAGCAGTTTGGGAGTGACTGAAGCTTTCTTT
CASSLGVTEAFF
>.|TRBJ2-1|TRBV5-4|TRBD2
TGTGCCAGCAGCTTCGGGGGGGCCCTATACAATGAGCAGTTCTTC
CASSFGGALYNEQFF
>.|TRBJ2-1|TRBV15|.
TGTGCCACCAGCAGCGACTGGGATGAGCAGTTCTTC
CATSSDWDEQFF
>.|TRBJ1-2|TRBV28|.
TGTGCCAGCAAATGGCAGGCCCTCTATGGCTACACCTTC
CASKWQALYGYTF
>few|TRBJ2-1|TRBV5-1|TRBD2
TGCGCCAGCATGGAGCGGGGGGTGTCGTATGAGCAGTTCTTC
CASMERGVSYEQFF
>few|TRBJ2-2|TRBV14|TRBD1
TGTGCCAGCAGCTCCTGGACAGGGATGGCCGGGGAGCTGTTTTTT
CASSSWTGMAGELFF
>.|TRBJ2-5|TRBV5-1|.
TGCGCCAGCAGCTTGACCGGACTGCAAGAGACCCAGTACTTC
CASSLTGLQETQYF
>.|TRBJ1-2|TRBV19|.
TGTGCCAGTAGTACCACAAGCGCCTCGTATGTTTACTATGGCTACACCTTC
CASSTTSASYVYYGYTF
>.|TRBJ1-1|TRBV5-1|.
TGCGCCAGCAGCCCAGGGGCCGCAGGGTCGACGGAAGCTTTCTTT
CASSPGAAGSTEAFF
>.|TRBJ2-1|TRBV30|.
TGTGCCTGGAGTGTGGAGAGATACAATGAGCAGTTCTTC
CAWSVERYNEQFF
>.|TRBJ2-1|TRBV4-1|.
TGCGCCAGCAGCCAAGTCCCTGGGGGGGCCACTGAGCAGTTCTTC
CASSQVPGGATEQFF
>.|TRBJ1-2|TRBV6-5|TRBD1
TGTGCCAGCGCCGTGACAAGGGGGCGCAATGGCTACACCTTC
CASAVTRGRNGYTF
>.|TRBJ2-2|TRBV28|TRBD1
TGTGCCAGCAGTACACAGGGGGCGGGCACCGGGGAGCTGTTTTTT
CASSTQGAGTGELFF
>.|TRBJ1-5|TRBV7-2|TRBD1
TGTGCCAGCAGCCCCGACAGGGACTATCAGCCCCAGCATTTT
CASSPDRDYQPQHF
>.|TRBJ1-6|TRBV4-2|.
TGTGCCAGCAGCCAAGCTAGGGGTAATTCACCCCTCCACTTT
CASSQARGNSPLHF
>.|TRBJ1-2|TRBV3-1/TRBV3-2|TRBD1
TGTGCCAGCAGAGCCTCGGACAGGGGCCATGGCTACACCTTC
CASRASDRGHGYTF
>.|TRBJ2-2|TRBV3-1/TRBV3-2|.
TGTGCCAGCAGCCAAGGCAGCCAGGGGGGAATCAGGGAGCTGTTTTTT
CASSQGSQGGIRELFF
>.|TRBJ1-4|TRBV7-8|TRBD1
TGTGCCAGCAGCTTACTGGGGGGGACAGGGGGAGAAAAACTGTTTTTT
CASSLLGGTGGEKLFF
>.|TRBJ1-1|TRBV6-1|.
TGTGCCAGCAGTGAACTCTGGCGGCCCCTAAAGAACACTGAAGCTTTCTTT
CASSELWRPLKNTEAFF
>.|TRBJ2-2|TRBV5-1|.
TGCGCCAGCAGGGGGGACACCACGGGGGAGCTGTTTTTT
CASRGDTTGELFF
>.|TRBJ2-3|TRBV9|TRBD2
TGTGCCAGCAGCGTAGTCGGGGGGGCTATAGATACGCAGTATTTT
CASSVVGGAIDTQYF
>.|TRBJ1-4|TRBV7-2|TRBD1
TGTGCCAGCAGCTCCCAGGGACAGGGGGCACGAAAACTGTTTTTT
CASSSQGQGARKLFF
>few|TRBJ1-1|TRBV28|TRBD1
TGTGCCAGCAGGGGGACAGGGGGGAACACTGAAGCTTTCTTT
CASRGTGGNTEAFF
>.|TRBJ1-2|TRBV6-5|.
TGTGCCAGCAGGCGGGGGACGGCGGATGTATGGGGCTACACCTTC
CASRRGTADVWGYTF
>.|TRBJ1-1|TRBV7-8|.
TGTGCCAGCAGCTTCCGACAGAACACTGAAGCTTTCTTT
CASSFRQNTEAFF
>.|TRBJ1-5|TRBV27|.
TGTGCCAGCAGCCTCGGGTACAATCAGCCCCAGCATTTT
CASSLGYNQPQHF
>.|TRBJ2-2|TRBV7-3|.
TGTGCCAGCAGCTTAAGAGGAGGAAAAAACACCGGGGAGCTGTTTTTT
CASSLRGGKNTGELFF
>.|TRBJ1-2|TRBV29-1|TRBD1
TGCAGCGTACCGGGACAGGGCAACTATGGCTACACCTTC
CSVPGQGNYGYTF
>.|TRBJ1-4|TRBV2|TRBD1
TGTGCCAGCAGTGACCCGGGACAGGGTAATGAAAAACTGTTTTTT
CASSDPGQGNEKLFF
>once|TRBJ2-1|TRBV19|.
TGTGCCAGTAGTCTTCCTTTTTACAATGAGCAGTTCTTC
CASSLPFYNEQFF
>.|TRBJ2-5|TRBV5-1|TRBD1
TGCGCCAGCAGCTTGATTGGACAGGTACAACAAGAGACCCAGTACTTC
CASSLIGQVQQETQYF
>many|TRBJ2-7|TRBV5-4|TRBD1
TGTGCCAGCAGCTTGGACAGGGGGCAAACCTACGAGCAGTACTTC
CASSLDRGQTYEQYF
>.|TRBJ1-2|TRBV29-1|.
TGCAGCGTTGAGGACACGTCCTATGGCTACACCTTC
CSVEDTSYGYTF
>once|TRBJ1-1|TRBV6-4|.
TGTGCCAGCAGTGACTCGGGGCGAAAAGGGGAAGCTTTCTTT
CASSDSGRKGEAFF
>.|TRBJ1-3|TRBV30|.
TGTGCCCGTGGACAGCTCTCTGGAAACACCATATATTTT
CARGQLSGNTIYF
>.|TRBJ2-3|TRBV6-5|.
TGTGCCAGCAGGGGCAGGCTGATGGATACGCAGTATTTT
CASRGRLMDTQYF
>.|TRBJ1-1|TRBV27|TRBD1
TGTGCCAGCAGGACAGGGTTCGGCACTGAAGCTTTCTTT
CASRTGFGTEAFF
>few|TRBJ1-2|TRBV18|.
TGTGCCAGCTCACCACAGGGGGGGAACTATGGCTACACCTTC
CASSPQGGNYGYTF